This TCR beta chain was identified in a study of response to subunit inactivated influenza vaccine (dated by TCRdb to the late 2010s). About the study as a whole: To follow how T cells responded to a trivalent subunit inactivated influenza vaccine, the researchers relied on deep quantitative profiling of the T cell receptor repertoire. Broader findings and caveats from the paper: The authors suggested that each seasonal influenza vaccination may recruit only a limited number of new T cells.

Trimming takes 3 bases from V and 1 base from J, and the germline ends sit 13 bases apart. From its cysteine to its phenylalanine, the CDR3 spans 15 amino acids. The kept DNA is CDR3 alone, 45 bases in frame from the first base. The library was produced with RT-PCR. This sample was sequenced with an Illumina HiSeq 2500. TCRdb reran the public reads through fastp at Q25 and MiXCR, keeping productive beta chains. Rows matching on CDR3 protein sequence are summarized as one entry with the most common DNA and genes. Recorded for this sample are roughly 570,000 distinct CDR3 sequences; 14% of them occurred a single time. The top ten clones comprise approximately 10% of the sample. Of note for this clonotype: Which antigen it targets is not known. One base away there is no much larger clone; base qualities are not given.

The sample consisted of PBMCs from blood, taken 11 to 12 days after vaccination. The chain couples TRBV12-3 or TRBV12-4 to TRBJ2-7; TRBD2 is possibly the D segment (6 matching bases). The TCR was taken from a man in his forties or fifties who received an inactivated influenza vaccine. Donor details come from another sample of the same person, matched by shared clones. The sequenced DNA is TGTGCCAGCAGTTTCTGGCTAGCGCCTTCCTACGAGCAGTACTTC. Its protein reads: CASSFWLAPSYEQYF.